This entry is about one T cell receptor beta chain. The data derive from a study of control samples from healthy donors and cancer patients. Some clones are missing from TCRdb's copy, which holds only in-frame ones; the method was immunoSEQ multiplex PCR. In the table there are 400,000 to 450,000 clones, 75% to 95% of which are singletons. Germline-derived CDR1 and CDR2 are MNHEY and SVGAGI. The CDR3 contains 15 residues. V lost 5 bases to trimming and J lost 3 bases, with 13 bases between them. The source is a man between 35 and 55 years old with head and neck cancer. The sample consisted of PBMCs. V is TRBV6-5 and J is TRBJ1-4; D is perhaps TRBD1 (6 bases). This chain's CDR3 is CASSTYRDANEKLFF. As DNA, the CDR3 is TGTGCCAGCAGTACCTACAGGGATGCTAATGAAAAACTGTTTTTT.